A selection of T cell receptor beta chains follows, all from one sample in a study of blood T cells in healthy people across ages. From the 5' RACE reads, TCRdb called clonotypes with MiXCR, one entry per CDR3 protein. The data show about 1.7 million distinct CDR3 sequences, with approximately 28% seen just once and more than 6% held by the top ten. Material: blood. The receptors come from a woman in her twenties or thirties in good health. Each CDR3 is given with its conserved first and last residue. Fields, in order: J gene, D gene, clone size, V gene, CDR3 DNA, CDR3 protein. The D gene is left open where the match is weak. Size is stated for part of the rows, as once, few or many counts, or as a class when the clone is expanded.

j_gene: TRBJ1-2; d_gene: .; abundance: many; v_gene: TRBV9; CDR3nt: TGTGCCAGCAGCGTAGCGTCAGGGAACGGCTACACCTTC; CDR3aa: CASSVASGNGYTF
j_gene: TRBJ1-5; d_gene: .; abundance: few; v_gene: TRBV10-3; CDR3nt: TGTGCCATCATCCATCCTCCAGGTCAGCCCCAGCATTTT; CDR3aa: CAIIHPPGQPQHF
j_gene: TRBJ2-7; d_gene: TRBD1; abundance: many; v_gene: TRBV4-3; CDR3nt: TGCGCCAGCAGCACCCACAGGGGGCTCGTCGAGCAGTACTTC; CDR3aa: CASSTHRGLVEQYF
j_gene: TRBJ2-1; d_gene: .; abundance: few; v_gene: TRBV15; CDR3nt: TGTGCCACCAGCACCTGGAGGAGCGGCTCCTACAATGAGCAGTTCTTC; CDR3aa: CATSTWRSGSYNEQFF
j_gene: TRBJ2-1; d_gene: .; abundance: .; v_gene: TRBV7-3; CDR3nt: TGTGCCAGCAGCTTAACGCGGACTATCAATGGGCAGTTCTTC; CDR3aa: CASSLTRTINGQFF
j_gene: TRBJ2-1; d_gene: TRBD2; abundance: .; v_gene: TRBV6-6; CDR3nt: TGTGCCAGCAGGGCGAGACTAGCGGGAGCCCCTCGCAATGAGCAGTTCTTC; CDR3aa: CASRARLAGAPRNEQFF
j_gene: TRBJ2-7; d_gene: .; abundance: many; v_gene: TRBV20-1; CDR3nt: TGCAGTGCCCGTGGGCCGTCACGCGAGCAGTACTTC; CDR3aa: CSARGPSREQYF
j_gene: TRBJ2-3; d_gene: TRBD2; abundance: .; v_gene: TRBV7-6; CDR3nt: TGTGCCAGCAGCTTATCGCCACTAGCGGGGGGCTTCCTAGCTAGCACAGATACGCAGTATTTT; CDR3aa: CASSLSPLAGGFLASTDTQYF
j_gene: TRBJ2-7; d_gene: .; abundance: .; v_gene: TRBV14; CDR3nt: TGTGCCAGCAGCCGAGGCGGGTGGCGTACCGAGCAGTACTTC; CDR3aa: CASSRGGWRTEQYF
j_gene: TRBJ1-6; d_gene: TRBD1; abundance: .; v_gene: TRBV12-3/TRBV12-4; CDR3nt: TGTGCCAGCAACCTAGGGGGCTCACCCCTCCACTTT; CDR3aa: CASNLGGSPLHF
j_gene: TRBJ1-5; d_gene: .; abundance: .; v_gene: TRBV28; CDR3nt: TGTGCCAGCAGTTTAAGACAGGTCGATCAGCCCCAGCATTTT; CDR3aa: CASSLRQVDQPQHF
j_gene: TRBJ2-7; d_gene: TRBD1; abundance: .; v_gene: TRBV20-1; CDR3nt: TGCAGTACTAGAACCGGGACAGGGGATTACAATGAGCAGTACTTC; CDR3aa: CSTRTGTGDYNEQYF
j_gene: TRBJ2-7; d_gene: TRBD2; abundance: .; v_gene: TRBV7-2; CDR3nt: TGTGCCAGCAGCTTGGCCTCCGGGAGGTCCTACGAGCAGTACTTC; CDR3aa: CASSLASGRSYEQYF
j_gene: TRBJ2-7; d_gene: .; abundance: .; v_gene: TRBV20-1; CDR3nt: TGCAGTGTGTTGGGCGCTTACGAGCAGTACTTC; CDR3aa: CSVLGAYEQYF
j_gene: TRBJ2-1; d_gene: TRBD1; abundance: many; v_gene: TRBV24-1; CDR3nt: TGTGCCACCAGTGATCAGACAGGGACCGATGAGCAGTTCTTC; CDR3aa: CATSDQTGTDEQFF
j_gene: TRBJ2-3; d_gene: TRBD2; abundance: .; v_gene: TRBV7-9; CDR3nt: TGTGCCAGCAGCCCAAAGCGGGAATCAGATACGCAGTATTTT; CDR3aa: CASSPKRESDTQYF
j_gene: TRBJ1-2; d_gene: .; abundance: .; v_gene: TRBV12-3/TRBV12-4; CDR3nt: TGTGCCAGCAGTCCCGCTGAACTCTATGGCTACACCTTC; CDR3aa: CASSPAELYGYTF
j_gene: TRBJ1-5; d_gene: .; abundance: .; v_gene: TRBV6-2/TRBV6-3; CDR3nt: TGTGCCAGCAAAAGAGCCAATCAGCCCCAGCATTTT; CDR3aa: CASKRANQPQHF
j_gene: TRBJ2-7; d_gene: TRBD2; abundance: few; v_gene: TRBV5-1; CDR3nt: TGCGCCAGCAGCCCCGGACTAGCGGGGGGCTGGGAGCAGTACTTC; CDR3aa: CASSPGLAGGWEQYF
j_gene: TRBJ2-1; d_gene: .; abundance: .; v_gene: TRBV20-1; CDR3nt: TGCAGTGCTACTCGGACTCGACCCAGCTCCTACAATGAGCAGTTCTTC; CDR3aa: CSATRTRPSSYNEQFF
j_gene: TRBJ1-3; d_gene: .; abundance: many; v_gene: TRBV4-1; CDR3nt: TGCGCCAGCAGCCAAGTGGAAGGAAACACCATATATTTT; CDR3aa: CASSQVEGNTIYF
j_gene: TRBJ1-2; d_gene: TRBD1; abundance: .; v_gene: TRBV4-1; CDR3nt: TGCGCCAGCAGCCAATCTTGGGACAGGGTTGATGGCTACACCTTC; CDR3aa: CASSQSWDRVDGYTF
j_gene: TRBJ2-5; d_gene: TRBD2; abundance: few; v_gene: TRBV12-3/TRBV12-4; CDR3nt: TGTGCCAGCAGCCAGACTAGCGGGGGATCGGCCCAGTACTTC; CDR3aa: CASSQTSGGSAQYF
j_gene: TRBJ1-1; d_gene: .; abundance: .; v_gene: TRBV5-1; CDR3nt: TGCGCCAGCAGCTTTGAGATTTTGAACACTGAAGCTTTCTTT; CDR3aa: CASSFEILNTEAFF
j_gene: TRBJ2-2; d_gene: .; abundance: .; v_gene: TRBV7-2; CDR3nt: TGTGCCAGCAGCACCCGGACGGGATACACCGGGGAGCTGTTTTTT; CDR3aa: CASSTRTGYTGELFF
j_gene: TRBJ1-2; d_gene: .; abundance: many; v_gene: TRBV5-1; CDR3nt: TGCGCCAGCAGCGACGGGCAACCTAACTATGGCTACACCTTC; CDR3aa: CASSDGQPNYGYTF